The sequence of this T cell receptor beta chain was determined in a study of blood T cell repertoires in COVID-19. Study at large: T cells, B-cell-depleted T cells, or PBMCs provided the cDNA or gDNA that served as material.

CDR1 SQVTM and CDR2 ANQGSEA come from the germline V gene. There are 11 residues in the CDR3. Trimming took 7 bases from V and 7 from J, leaving 13 bases between them. Here immunoSEQ multiplex PCR was the method, and the copy in TCRdb shows in-frame clones only, minus some. Here the sample spans 90,000 to 120,000 clones, around 80% being singletons. Sequenced sample: peripheral blood. The clonotype was recovered from an older man with active or convalescent COVID-19. The chain joins TRBV29-1 to TRBJ1-1, with a possible D match to TRBD1 (6 bases). The CDR3 is CSASRGFEAFF. Here the CDR3 DNA reads TGCAGCGCATCTAGGGGGTTTGAAGCTTTCTTT.